The present TCR beta chain was sequenced within a study of shared clonotypes between healthy human individuals. Study details: CD4 naive and CD4 memory each took three plates per donor, while CD8 naive took two and CD8 memory one.

About this clone: Its target is unknown. This sample also contains other DNA sequences that code for the same CDR3.

Whole-study findings and limits: Richness estimates generally favored naive over memory subsets. Represented diversity, genetic and exposure-history alike, was limited by few donors.

Once extracted for a subset, genomic DNA was divided evenly among several immunoSEQ plates. Clones were read by immunoSEQ multiplex PCR, and TCRdb kept only the in-frame ones, dropping some. This table holds 2 million to 3 million clones, over 85% found once. Germline V gives CDR1 KGHSH, CDR2 LQKENI. This CDR3 spans 13 amino acids. Between the trimmed V and J ends, which lost 3 bases and 2 bases, there was a span of 8 bases. This receptor was identified in a man between 18 and 29 years old in good health. Some clones in this sample may be carry-over from other donors' samples. The gene calls are TRBV18 and TRBJ2-7, with D maybe TRBD1 (6 bases). The sequencing input was naive CD4+ T cells from PBMCs. Subset defined: CD45RA+ positively selected. The CDR3 region is CASSPDRTYEQYF. The CDR3 DNA follows: TGTGCCAGCTCACCCGACAGGACCTACGAGCAGTACTTC. Based on the CDR3 plus reference TRBV18 and TRBJ2-7, the full variable domain is NAGVMQNPRHLVRRRGQEARLRCSPMKGHSHVYWYRQLPEEGLKFMVYLQKENIIDESGMPKERFSAEFPKEGPSILRIQQVVRGDSAAYFCASSPDRTYEQYFGPGTRLTVT.